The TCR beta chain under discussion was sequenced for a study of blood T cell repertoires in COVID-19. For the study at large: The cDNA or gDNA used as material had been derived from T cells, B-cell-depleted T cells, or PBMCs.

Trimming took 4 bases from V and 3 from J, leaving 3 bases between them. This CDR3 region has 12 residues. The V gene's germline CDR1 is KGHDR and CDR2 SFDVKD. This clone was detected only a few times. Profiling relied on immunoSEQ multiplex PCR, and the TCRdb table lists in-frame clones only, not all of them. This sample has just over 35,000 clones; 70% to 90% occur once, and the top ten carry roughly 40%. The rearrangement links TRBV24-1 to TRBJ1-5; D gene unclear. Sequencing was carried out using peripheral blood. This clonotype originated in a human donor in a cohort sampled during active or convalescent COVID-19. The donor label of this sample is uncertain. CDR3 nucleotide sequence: TGTGCCACCAGTGAGTACAATCAGCCCCAGCATTTT. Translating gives CATSEYNQPQHF.